This is a list of T cell receptor beta chains from one sample in a study of cytomegalovirus exposure and HLA in healthy donors. Profiling relied on immunoSEQ multiplex PCR, and the TCRdb table lists in-frame clones only, not all of them. The table records approximately 100,000 clones, roughly 79% of them present only once. The sequenced sample consisted of PBMCs. These receptors all stem from a woman aged 50 to 60 in good health and CMV-seropositive. Both conserved end residues are part of each CDR3. A D gene is named only where the DNA matches it firmly. Clone sizes are given selectively: once, few, many, or a class where the clone is expanded.

size: .; V: TRBV14; D: .; J: TRBJ2-7; DNA: TGTGCCAGCAGCCCCTACTCTCCAACTCCTTACGAGCAGTACTTC; CDR3: CASSPYSPTPYEQYF
size: .; V: TRBV19; D: .; J: TRBJ1-4; DNA: TGTGCCAGTAGCCCCCTAGAAGAAAAACTGTTTTTT; CDR3: CASSPLEEKLFF
size: few; V: TRBV4-3; D: TRBD2; J: TRBJ2-1; DNA: TGCGCCAGCAGCCAAGATTTACCAGCGGGAGGGGGGGATGAGCAGTTCTTC; CDR3: CASSQDLPAGGGDEQFF
size: .; V: TRBV11-2; D: TRBD2; J: TRBJ2-7; DNA: TGTGCCAGCAGCTTAAGAGGTGGACTAGCGGGAGGAGGAAACGAGCAGTACTTC; CDR3: CASSLRGGLAGGGNEQYF
size: .; V: TRBV7-2; D: .; J: TRBJ2-2; DNA: TGTGCCAGCAGCTTGCGTGCCGCGGGGACCGGGGAGCTGTTTTTT; CDR3: CASSLRAAGTGELFF
size: .; V: TRBV15; D: .; J: TRBJ1-6; DNA: TGTGCCACCAGCAGCCTCCGGGAGAGGGGTAATTCACCCCTCCACTTT; CDR3: CATSSLRERGNSPLHF
size: .; V: TRBV5-4; D: .; J: TRBJ2-2; DNA: TGTGCCAGCAGCTTGGACTATAACACCGGGGAGCTGTTTTTT; CDR3: CASSLDYNTGELFF
size: .; V: TRBV5-4; D: .; J: TRBJ1-2; DNA: TGTGCCAGCAGCCAACCGACAGGAGACAATGGCTACACCTTC; CDR3: CASSQPTGDNGYTF
size: .; V: TRBV7-3; D: .; J: TRBJ2-1; DNA: TGTGCCAGCAGCTTAGAGGGACTTAACAATGAGCAGTTCTTC; CDR3: CASSLEGLNNEQFF
size: .; V: TRBV18; D: TRBD1; J: TRBJ1-6; DNA: TGTGCCAGCTCACCAACGTCCTATACAGGGGGCGATGCACCCCTCCACTTT; CDR3: CASSPTSYTGGDAPLHF
size: .; V: TRBV19; D: TRBD2; J: TRBJ2-1; DNA: TGTGCCAGTAGTATAATTAGCGGGGTCGAGCAGTTCTTC; CDR3: CASSIISGVEQFF
size: .; V: TRBV7-7; D: .; J: TRBJ1-2; DNA: TGTGCCAGCAGCTTAATCAGGTCCGATGGCTACACCTTC; CDR3: CASSLIRSDGYTF
size: .; V: TRBV2; D: TRBD2; J: TRBJ2-2; DNA: TGTGCCAGCATGGGACTAGCGGGAGCCGGGGAGCTGTTTTTT; CDR3: CASMGLAGAGELFF
size: .; V: TRBV29-1; D: TRBD1; J: TRBJ1-2; DNA: TGCAGCGTTGTAGGGGGCGCAGGCTATGGCTACACCTTC; CDR3: CSVVGGAGYGYTF
size: .; V: TRBV2; D: TRBD2; J: TRBJ2-7; DNA: TGTGCCAGCAGACGGGAGGGGTACGAGCAGTACTTC; CDR3: CASRREGYEQYF
size: .; V: TRBV7-9; D: .; J: TRBJ1-2; DNA: TGTGCCAGCAGCTTGCGGGTAGATGGCTACACCTTC; CDR3: CASSLRVDGYTF
size: few; V: TRBV19; D: .; J: TRBJ2-1; DNA: TGTGCCAGTGGTTCGACATTTCCTAATGAGCAGTTCTTC; CDR3: CASGSTFPNEQFF
size: .; V: TRBV7-9; D: TRBD2; J: TRBJ2-7; DNA: TGTTCCAGCAGCTTAGGGAAGGGGAGGGCCGCCTACGAGCAGTACTTC; CDR3: CSSSLGKGRAAYEQYF
size: .; V: TRBV27; D: TRBD1; J: TRBJ2-7; DNA: TGTGCCAGCAGTTTAGGACAGGGGGGCTACGAGCAGTACTTC; CDR3: CASSLGQGGYEQYF
size: .; V: TRBV6-6; D: .; J: TRBJ1-2; DNA: TGTGCCAGCAGTTACTCGGACAGTTATGGCTACACCTTC; CDR3: CASSYSDSYGYTF
size: once; V: TRBV19; D: .; J: TRBJ2-3; DNA: TGTGCCAGTAGTATTTCCGCGAACACAGATACGCAGTATTTT; CDR3: CASSISANTDTQYF
size: .; V: TRBV2; D: TRBD1; J: TRBJ1-5; DNA: TGTGCCAGCAGTGAAAACCAGGGGGATCAGCCCCAGCATTTT; CDR3: CASSENQGDQPQHF
size: once; V: TRBV4-1; D: .; J: TRBJ1-1; DNA: TGCGCCAGCAGCCAAGTGCGGTACACTGAAGCTTTCTTT; CDR3: CASSQVRYTEAFF
size: .; V: TRBV19; D: TRBD1; J: TRBJ2-3; DNA: TGTGCCAGTAGTGCGGGACAGGGCCCAGATACGCAGTATTTT; CDR3: CASSAGQGPDTQYF
size: .; V: TRBV1; D: .; J: TRBJ2-7; DNA: TGCACCAGCAGCCTGGGGACACGCACCTACGAGCAGTACTTC; CDR3: CTSSLGTRTYEQYF
size: .; V: TRBV7-3; D: .; J: TRBJ2-7; DNA: TGTGCCAGCAGCGTAGGGCCAGGGGCCTACGAGCAGTACTTC; CDR3: CASSVGPGAYEQYF
size: few; V: TRBV18; D: .; J: TRBJ2-4; DNA: TGTGCCAGCTCACCACGACAGGGAGGAGACAAAAACATTCAGTACTTC; CDR3: CASSPRQGGDKNIQYF
size: .; V: TRBV4-2; D: TRBD1; J: TRBJ1-6; DNA: TGTGCCAGCAGCCAAGAGGGACAGGGGAGATCACCCCTCCACTTT; CDR3: CASSQEGQGRSPLHF
size: .; V: TRBV7-9; D: .; J: TRBJ1-2; DNA: TGTGCCAGCAGCCCCCCCTCGACGGAGCGCTATGGCTACACCTTC; CDR3: CASSPPSTERYGYTF
size: few; V: TRBV7-2; D: .; J: TRBJ1-1; DNA: TGTGCCAGCAGTTCTACCTGGGCAGGGAAGGTTGAAGCTTTCTTT; CDR3: CASSSTWAGKVEAFF